The clone carrying this T cell receptor (beta chain) was seen only once. Seattle's enrolled individuals joined amid active infection and were then monitored longitudinally. Authors' processing steps: Nucleated cell counts were estimated from reference gene primer amplification. The table came from immunoSEQ multiplex PCR; TCRdb's copy has only in-frame clones and leaves some out. Clone size and V and J calls were adopted from that table, with D and trimming inferred from the DNA. This table has 150,000 to 200,000 clones, around 93% appearing once. This sample was taken from a study of blood T cell repertoires in COVID-19. The V and J ends lost 6 bases and 2 bases, in that order; junction bases with no gene match: 9. The germline gives CDR1 LNHDA, CDR2 SQIVND (reference sequence). The CDR3 consists of 16 residues.

The chain employs TRBV19 and TRBJ2-3; TRBD1 matches at 9 bases. Sequencing used peripheral blood. The TCR sequence derives from a man aged 25-45 years with COVID-19, enrolled during active disease. The chain's CDR3 is CASRRTGTGTTDTQYF. As DNA, the CDR3 is TGTGCCAGTAGACGGACCGGGACAGGGACCACAGATACGCAGTATTTT.